This TCR beta chain was recorded in a study of blood T cell repertoires in COVID-19. Per the original data handling: By means of reference gene primer amplification, nucleated cell counts were estimated. TCRdb's copy holds only in-frame clones and misses some; the assay was immunoSEQ multiplex PCR. D and trimming come from the DNA, and the V and J calls and clone size come from that table. Among about 190,000 clones listed, 78% were seen once. Germline V CDR1 and CDR2: SGHNT, YYREEE (reference sequence). Trimming took 0 bases from V and 7 from J; bases not matched to a gene: 12. The CDR3 sequence is 16 residues long.

The sequence derives from a woman over 75 with active or convalescent COVID-19. Sequenced input: peripheral blood. The V call is TRBV5-4, the J call TRBJ2-5; 7 nucleotides align to TRBD2. CDR3 sequence reads: CASSLATGLVSGTQYF. As DNA, the CDR3 is TGTGCCAGCAGCTTGGCCACTGGACTAGTTAGTGGGACCCAGTACTTC.